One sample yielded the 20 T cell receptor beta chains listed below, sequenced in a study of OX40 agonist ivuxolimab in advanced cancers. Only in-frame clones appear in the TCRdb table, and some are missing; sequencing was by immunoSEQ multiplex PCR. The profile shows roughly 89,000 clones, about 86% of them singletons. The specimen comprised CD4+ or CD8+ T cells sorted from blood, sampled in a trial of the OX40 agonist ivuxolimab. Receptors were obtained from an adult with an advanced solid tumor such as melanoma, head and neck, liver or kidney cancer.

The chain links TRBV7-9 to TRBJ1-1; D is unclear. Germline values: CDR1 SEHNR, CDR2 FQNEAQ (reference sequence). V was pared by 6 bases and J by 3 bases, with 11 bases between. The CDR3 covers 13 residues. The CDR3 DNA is TGTGCCAGCAGGCCGGTGGGGTACACTGAAGCTTTCTTT. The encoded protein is CASRPVGYTEAFF.

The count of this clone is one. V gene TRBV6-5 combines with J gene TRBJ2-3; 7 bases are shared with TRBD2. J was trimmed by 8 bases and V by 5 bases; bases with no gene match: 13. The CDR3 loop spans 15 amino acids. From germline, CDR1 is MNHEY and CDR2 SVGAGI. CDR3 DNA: TGTGCCAGCAGTCCGCGGACTGGTGGGGGGGGTACGCAGTATTTT. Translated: CASSPRTGGGGTQYF.

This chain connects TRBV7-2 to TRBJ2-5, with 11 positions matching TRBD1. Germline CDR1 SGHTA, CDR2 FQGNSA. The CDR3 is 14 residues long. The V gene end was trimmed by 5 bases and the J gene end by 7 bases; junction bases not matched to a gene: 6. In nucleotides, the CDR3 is TGTGCCAGCAGCCGGGGACAGGGGGAAGGGACCCAGTACTTC. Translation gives CASSRGQGEGTQYF.

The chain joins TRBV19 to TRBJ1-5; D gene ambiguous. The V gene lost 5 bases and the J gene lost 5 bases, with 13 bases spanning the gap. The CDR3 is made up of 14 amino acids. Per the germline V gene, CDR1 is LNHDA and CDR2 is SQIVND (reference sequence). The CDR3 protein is CASSPDTGHQPQHF. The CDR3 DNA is TGTGCCAGTAGTCCCGACACGGGCCATCAGCCCCAGCATTTT.

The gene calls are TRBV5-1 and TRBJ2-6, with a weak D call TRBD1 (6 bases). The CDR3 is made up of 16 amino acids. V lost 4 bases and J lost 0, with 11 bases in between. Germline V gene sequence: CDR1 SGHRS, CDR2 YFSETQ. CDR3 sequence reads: CASSPQGSSGANVLTF. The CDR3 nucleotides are TGCGCCAGCAGCCCGCAGGGGAGCTCTGGGGCCAACGTCCTGACTTTC.

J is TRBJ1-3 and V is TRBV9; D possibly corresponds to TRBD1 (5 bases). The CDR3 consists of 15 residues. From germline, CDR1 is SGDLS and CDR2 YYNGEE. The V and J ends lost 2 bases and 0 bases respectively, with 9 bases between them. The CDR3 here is CASSVRDDSGNTIYF. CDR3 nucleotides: TGTGCCAGCAGCGTTAGGGACGACTCTGGAAACACCATATATTTT.

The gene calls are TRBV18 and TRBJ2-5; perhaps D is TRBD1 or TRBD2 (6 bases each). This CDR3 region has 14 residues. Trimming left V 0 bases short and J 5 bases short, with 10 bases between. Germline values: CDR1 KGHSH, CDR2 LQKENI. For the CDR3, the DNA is TGTGCCAGCTCACCACCCGGGGGCGCGGAGACCCAGTACTTC. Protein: CASSPPGGAETQYF.

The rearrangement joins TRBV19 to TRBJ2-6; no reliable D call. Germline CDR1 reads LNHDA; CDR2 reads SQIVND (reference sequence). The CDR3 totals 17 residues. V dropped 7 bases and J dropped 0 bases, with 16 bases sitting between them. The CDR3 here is CASTSTRWSSGANVLTF. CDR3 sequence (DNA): TGTGCCAGTACTTCGACAAGGTGGAGCTCTGGGGCCAACGTCCTGACTTTC.

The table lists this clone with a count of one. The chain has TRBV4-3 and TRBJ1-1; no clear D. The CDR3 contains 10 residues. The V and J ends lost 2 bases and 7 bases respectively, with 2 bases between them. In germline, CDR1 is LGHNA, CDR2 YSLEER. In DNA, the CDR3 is TGCGCCAGCAGCCAAAATGAAGCTTTCTTT. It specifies CASSQNEAFF.

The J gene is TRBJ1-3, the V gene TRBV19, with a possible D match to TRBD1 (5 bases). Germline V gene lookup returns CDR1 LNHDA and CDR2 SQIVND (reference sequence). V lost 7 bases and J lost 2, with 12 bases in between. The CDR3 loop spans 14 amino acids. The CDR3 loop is CASMKGTAGNTIYF. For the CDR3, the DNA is TGTGCCAGTATGAAGGGGACGGCTGGAAACACCATATATTTT.

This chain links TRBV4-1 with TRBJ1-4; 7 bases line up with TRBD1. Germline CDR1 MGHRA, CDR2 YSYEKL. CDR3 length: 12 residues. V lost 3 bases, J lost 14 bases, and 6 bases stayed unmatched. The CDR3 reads CASSQDRSILFF. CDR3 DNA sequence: TGCGCCAGCAGCCAGGACAGGAGTATTCTGTTTTTT.

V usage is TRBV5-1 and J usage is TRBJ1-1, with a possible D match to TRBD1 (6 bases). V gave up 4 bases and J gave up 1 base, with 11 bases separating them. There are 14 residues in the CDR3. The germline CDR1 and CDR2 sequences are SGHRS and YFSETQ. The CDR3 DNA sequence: TGCGCCAGCAGCCTCGGACAGAGGAACACTGAAGCTTTCTTT. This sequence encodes CASSLGQRNTEAFF. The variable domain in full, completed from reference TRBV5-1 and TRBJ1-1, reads KAGVTQTPRYLIKTRGQQVTLSCSPISGHRSVSWYQQTPGQGLQFLFEYFSETQRNKGNFPGRFSGRQFSNSRSEMNVSTLELGDSALYLCASSLGQRNTEAFFGQGTRLTVV.

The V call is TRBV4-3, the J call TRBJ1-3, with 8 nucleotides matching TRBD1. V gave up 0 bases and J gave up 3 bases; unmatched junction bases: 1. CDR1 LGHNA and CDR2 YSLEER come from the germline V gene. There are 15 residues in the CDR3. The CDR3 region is CASSQETGGGNTIYF. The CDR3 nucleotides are TGCGCCAGCAGCCAAGAAACAGGGGGTGGAAACACCATATATTTT.

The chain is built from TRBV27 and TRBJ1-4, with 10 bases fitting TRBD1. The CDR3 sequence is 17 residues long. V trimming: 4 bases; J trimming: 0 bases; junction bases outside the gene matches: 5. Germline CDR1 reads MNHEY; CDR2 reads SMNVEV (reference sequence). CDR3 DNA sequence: TGTGCCAGCAGTTCGCCGGGACAGGGGTCAACTAATGAAAAACTGTTTTTT. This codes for CASSSPGQGSTNEKLFF.

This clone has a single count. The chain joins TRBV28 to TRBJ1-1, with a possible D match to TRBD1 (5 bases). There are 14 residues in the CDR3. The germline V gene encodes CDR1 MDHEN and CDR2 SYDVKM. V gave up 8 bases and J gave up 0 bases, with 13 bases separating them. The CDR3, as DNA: TGTGCCAGCGTTCGGGGGAGATTGAACACTGAAGCTTTCTTT. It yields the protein CASVRGRLNTEAFF. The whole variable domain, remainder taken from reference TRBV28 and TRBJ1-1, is DVKVTQSSRYLVKRTGEKVFLECVQDMDHENMFWYRQDPGLGLRLIYFSYDVKMKEKGDIPEGYSVSREKKERFSLILESASTNQTSMYLCASVRGRLNTEAFFGQGTRLTVV.

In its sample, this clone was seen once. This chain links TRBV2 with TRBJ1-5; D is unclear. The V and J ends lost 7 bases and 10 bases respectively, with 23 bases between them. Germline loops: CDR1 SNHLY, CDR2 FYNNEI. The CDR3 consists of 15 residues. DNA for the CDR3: TGTGCCAGCACCAGCGGCGACGGCGGATTGGGCCCCCAGCATTTT. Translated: CASTSGDGGLGPQHF.

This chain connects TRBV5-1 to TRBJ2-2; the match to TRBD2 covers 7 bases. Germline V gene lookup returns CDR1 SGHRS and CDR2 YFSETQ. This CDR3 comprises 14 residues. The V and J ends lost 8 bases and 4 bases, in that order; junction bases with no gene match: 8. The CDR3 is CASEPGRGTGELFF. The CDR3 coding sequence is TGCGCCAGTGAGCCGGGGAGGGGCACCGGGGAGCTGTTTTTT.

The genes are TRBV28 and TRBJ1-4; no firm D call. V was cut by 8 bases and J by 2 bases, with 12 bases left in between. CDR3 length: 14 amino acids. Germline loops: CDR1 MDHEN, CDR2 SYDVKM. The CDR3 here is CASRAGRTNEKLFF. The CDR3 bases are TGTGCCAGCCGGGCCGGGCGCACTAATGAAAAACTGTTTTTT.

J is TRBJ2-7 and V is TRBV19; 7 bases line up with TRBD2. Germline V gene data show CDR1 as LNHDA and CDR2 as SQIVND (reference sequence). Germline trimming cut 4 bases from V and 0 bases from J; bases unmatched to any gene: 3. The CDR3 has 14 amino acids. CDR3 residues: CASSRGGSSYEQYF. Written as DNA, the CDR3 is TGTGCCAGTAGTAGGGGCGGGAGCTCCTACGAGCAGTACTTC.

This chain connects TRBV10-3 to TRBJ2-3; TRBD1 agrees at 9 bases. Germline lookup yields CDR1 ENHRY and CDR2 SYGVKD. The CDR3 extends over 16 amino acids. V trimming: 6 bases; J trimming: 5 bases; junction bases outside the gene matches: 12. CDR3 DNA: TGTGCCATCAGGGATGGGACAGGGAAGGCCCAAGATACGCAGTATTTT. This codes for CAIRDGTGKAQDTQYF.